The T cell receptor beta chain under discussion was sequenced for a study of cytomegalovirus exposure and HLA in healthy donors. As for the study in general: Genetic ancestry analysis placed around 76% of the 398 donors that were genotyped in the Caucasian-associated cluster.

Study-wide results and limits: High sensitivity and specificity were reportedly achieved when the classifier diagnosed cytomegalovirus status. It was in a later analysis that TCR association rates were seen to vary by HLA locus, highest for DRB1 and lowest for HLA-C. A further, later analysis showed that HLA-associated TCR beta chains (compared with equally common others) were more clonally expanded.

The study ran its PCR with 60 Vbeta and 13 Jbeta primers. The assay was immunoSEQ multiplex PCR, and TCRdb's table has in-frame clones only and misses some. Of about 130,000 clones listed, 80% were seen once; the top ten hold 3.3%. In the case of this clone: Its antigen is undetermined.

CDR1 is MNHNY and CDR2 is SVGAGI in the germline V gene (reference sequence). V was pared by 1 base and J by 0 bases, with 3 bases of the junction left unmatched. There are 15 residues in the CDR3. The sample taken for sequencing was PBMCs. The chain carries TRBV6-6 and TRBJ2-7; 7 bases match TRBD2. This clonotype was obtained from a male donor in good health and CMV-seronegative. The CDR3 DNA reads as TGTGCCAGCAGTTACTTGGGAGGGAGCTCCTACGAGCAGTACTTC. As protein: CASSYLGGSSYEQYF.